This T cell receptor (beta chain) was found in a study of vaccination and CD4 T cells after COVID-19. Study-wide context: Samples after vaccination came a median approximately 66 days past dose two, ranging 14 to 241.

Study-wide results and limits: Among convalescent patients, a median roughly 90% of reactive clones emerged only after vaccination.

V was pared by 2 bases and J by 4 bases, with 6 bases between. The length of the CDR3 is 14 residues. Germline lookup yields CDR1 MNHEY and CDR2 SVGEGT. As to this clonotype: Its antigen remains unknown.

Specified treatment: approximately nine-day PBMC culture with coronavirus spike peptide pools or control peptides (ViraFEST assay). Peptide-pool expansion of antigen-specific T cells preceded TCR sequencing in ViraFEST. Once obtained from cultured CD4+ T cells, the DNA was sequenced using the Oncomine TCR Beta short-read assay. TCRdb used MiXCR to reprocess the PCR reads, holding one entry per CDR3 protein. The sample has about 18,000 distinct CDR3 sequences, 70% seen once. Input material: CD4+ T cells from blood, cultured in vitro. V and J are TRBV6-2 or TRBV6-3 and TRBJ1-6; D is undetermined. This clonotype originated in a human donor who had recovered from COVID-19. In DNA, the CDR3 is TGTGCCAGCAGTTACAGCAGTTATAATTCACCCCTCCACTTT. Protein: CASSYSSYNSPLHF.